This TCR beta chain was sequenced in a study of regulatory T cells in long-lasting Graves disease. For TCR beta, libraries came from iRepertoire HTBI primers and Arm-PCR of CDR3 regions. Each CDR3 protein is one row after TCRdb ran MiXCR on the multiplex PCR reads. This table has more than 300,000 distinct CDR3 sequences, about a sixth appearing once. Per the germline V gene, CDR1 is MGHRA and CDR2 is YSYEKL. The CDR3 is made up of 14 amino acids. The V end lost 4 bases, the J end lost 4 bases, and 13 bases lay between the germline ends. Noted time point: newly diagnosed GD, antithyroid drugs for less than 3 months. Preparation of the TCR library used RNA extracted from PBMCs.

The receptor comes from a female donor with Graves disease. This specimen was peripheral blood mononuclear cells (PBMCs), taken at new diagnosis, from a patient treated with antithyroid drugs. The gene calls are TRBV4-1 and TRBJ1-2; D is uncertain. CDR3 coding DNA: TGCGCCAGCAGCCTCCGACGGCCGGGCTATGGCTACACCTTC. It specifies CASSLRRPGYGYTF.